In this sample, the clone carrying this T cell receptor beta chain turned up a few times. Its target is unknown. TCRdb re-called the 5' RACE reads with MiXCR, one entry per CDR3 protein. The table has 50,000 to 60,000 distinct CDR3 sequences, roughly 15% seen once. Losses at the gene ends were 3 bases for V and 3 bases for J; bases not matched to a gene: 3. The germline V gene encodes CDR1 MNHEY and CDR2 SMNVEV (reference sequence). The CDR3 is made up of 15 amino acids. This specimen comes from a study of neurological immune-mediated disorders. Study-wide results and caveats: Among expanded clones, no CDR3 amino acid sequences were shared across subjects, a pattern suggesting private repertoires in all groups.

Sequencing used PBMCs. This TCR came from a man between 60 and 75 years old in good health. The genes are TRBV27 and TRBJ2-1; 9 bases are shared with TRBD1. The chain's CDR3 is CASSLGDRVYNEQFF. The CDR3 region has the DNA TGTGCCAGCAGTTTGGGGGACAGGGTCTACAATGAGCAGTTCTTC.